This T cell receptor (beta chain) stems from a study of cytomegalovirus exposure and HLA in healthy donors. J lost 5 bases, V lost 2 bases, and 5 bases had no gene match. CDR3 length: 15 residues. In germline, CDR1 is KGHSH, CDR2 LQKENI. PCR used 60 Vbeta primers and 13 Jbeta primers. Assay: immunoSEQ multiplex PCR; the TCRdb copy retains only in-frame clones and omits some. Of tens of thousands of clones in the sample, approximately 77% were seen once. The chain recombines TRBV18 with TRBJ1-5; 8 bases are shared with TRBD1. Sequenced input: PBMCs. This clonotype was sampled from a woman aged 40 to 50 in good health and CMV-seropositive. The DNA of the CDR3 is TGTGCCAGCTCACCAATAGGACAGGGACATCAGCCCCAGCATTTT. Amino acid sequence: CASSPIGQGHQPQHF.